Listed below are T cell receptor beta chains from one sample, sequenced in a study of shared clonotypes between healthy human individuals. Produced via immunoSEQ multiplex PCR; TCRdb's table is partial and in-frame only. The sample has around 1.6 million clones; 95% to 99% are singletons. The sequenced sample consisted of naive CD4+ T cells sorted from blood. Receptors were obtained from a man aged 30 to 45 in good health. CDR3s include the opening cysteine and the closing phenylalanine or tryptophan. Each record gives: D gene, CDR3 length, J gene, clone size, V gene, CDR3 DNA, CDR3 protein. The D gene is left open where the match is weak. Expanded clones get a size class; other rows say once, few or many, or leave the size out.

D: .
length: 15
J: TRBJ2-7
size: .
V: TRBV9
DNA: TGTGCCAGCAGCGTAGGGGTCGGGTTTGAACACGAGCAGTACTTC
CDR3: CASSVGVGFEHEQYF

D: TRBD1
length: 11
J: TRBJ1-1
size: .
V: TRBV7-9
DNA: TGTGCCAGCAGCACGGACAGGGGGGCTTTCTTT
CDR3: CASSTDRGAFF

D: .
length: 17
J: TRBJ2-5
size: once
V: TRBV14
DNA: TGTGCCAGCAGCCAGGAGAGGGGGGCTGGGGACCAAGAGACCCAGTACTTC
CDR3: CASSQERGAGDQETQYF

D: .
length: 18
J: TRBJ1-4
size: .
V: TRBV18
DNA: TGTGCCAGCTCACCACCGGGCAAGACAGCCTGGGCTAATGAAAAACTGTTTTTT
CDR3: CASSPPGKTAWANEKLFF

D: TRBD1
length: 17
J: TRBJ1-4
size: .
V: TRBV13
DNA: TGTGCCAGCAGCTCGTACAGGGGGCGCATTCTCGGTGAAAAACTGTTTTTT
CDR3: CASSSYRGRILGEKLFF

D: TRBD1
length: 16
J: TRBJ2-2
size: once
V: TRBV4-3
DNA: TGCGCCAGCAGCCAAGATCAGGGACAGGGCGTCGGGGAGCTGTTTTTT
CDR3: CASSQDQGQGVGELFF

D: .
length: 13
J: TRBJ2-3
size: .
V: TRBV7-2
DNA: TGTGCCAGCAGCTTAAGTCGGCCTAATACGCAGTATTTT
CDR3: CASSLSRPNTQYF

D: TRBD1
length: 14
J: TRBJ2-7
size: .
V: TRBV4-3
DNA: TGCGCCAGCAGCTCCCGGACAGGGTCACGCGAGCAGTACTTC
CDR3: CASSSRTGSREQYF

D: .
length: 16
J: TRBJ2-7
size: .
V: TRBV11-2
DNA: TGTGCCAGCAGCTTAGAGGGGGGGGCGTCTTCCTACGAGCAGTACTTC
CDR3: CASSLEGGASSYEQYF

D: .
length: 14
J: TRBJ1-5
size: .
V: TRBV6-1
DNA: TGTGCCAGCAGTGAAGCCGGGGGCAATCAGCCCCAGCATTTT
CDR3: CASSEAGGNQPQHF

D: TRBD2
length: 15
J: TRBJ2-5
size: .
V: TRBV29-1
DNA: TGCAGCGTTGCAAGGGGACTAGCGGGAGGAGAGACCCAGTACTTC
CDR3: CSVARGLAGGETQYF

D: .
length: 15
J: TRBJ1-4
size: .
V: TRBV15
DNA: TGTGCCACCAGCAGAGTCCAATATCAGAATGAAAAACTGTTTTTT
CDR3: CATSRVQYQNEKLFF

D: .
length: 14
J: TRBJ2-5
size: .
V: TRBV7-2
DNA: TGTGCCAGCAGCCCCCAGCGGCAACAAGAGACCCAGTACTTC
CDR3: CASSPQRQQETQYF

D: .
length: 16
J: TRBJ1-1
size: .
V: TRBV5-1
DNA: TGCGCCAGCAGCCAATCCACCCCGACAGAGAACACTGAAGCTTTCTTT
CDR3: CASSQSTPTENTEAFF

D: .
length: 14
J: TRBJ2-1
size: .
V: TRBV11-3
DNA: TGTGCCAGCAGCCATGGGGGTTCCTACAATGAGCAGTTCTTC
CDR3: CASSHGGSYNEQFF

D: TRBD1
length: 15
J: TRBJ2-1
size: .
V: TRBV27
DNA: TGTGCCAGCAGCCAGGACAGGGGGTATTACAATGAGCAGTTCTTC
CDR3: CASSQDRGYYNEQFF

D: .
length: 15
J: TRBJ1-1
size: .
V: TRBV21-1
DNA: TGTGCCAGCAGCACCTCGACAGGGATGAACACTGAAGCTTTCTTT
CDR3: CASSTSTGMNTEAFF

D: .
length: 13
J: TRBJ1-1
size: .
V: TRBV6-1
DNA: TGTGCCAGCAGTGACCTCATGAACACTGAAGCTTTCTTT
CDR3: CASSDLMNTEAFF

D: .
length: 10
J: TRBJ1-2
size: .
V: TRBV7-9
DNA: TGTGCCAGCAGCCTCTCCCCCTACACCTTC
CDR3: CASSLSPYTF

D: .
length: 15
J: TRBJ1-2
size: .
V: TRBV5-5
DNA: TGTGCCAGCAGCCCCGGTGGCAGGGCTAACTATGGCTACACCTTC
CDR3: CASSPGGRANYGYTF

D: TRBD2
length: 13
J: TRBJ2-1
size: few
V: TRBV10-3
DNA: TGTGCCATCAGTGTCGGACTAGCTGGTGAGCAGTTCTTC
CDR3: CAISVGLAGEQFF

D: .
length: 14
J: TRBJ2-5
size: .
V: TRBV5-1
DNA: TGCGCCAGCAGCACACCCCGGGATGGGGAGACCCAGTACTTC
CDR3: CASSTPRDGETQYF

D: TRBD1
length: 17
J: TRBJ1-4
size: .
V: TRBV4-1
DNA: TGCGCCAGCAGCCAGGCCACAGGGGTAGGAACTAATGAAAAACTGTTTTTT
CDR3: CASSQATGVGTNEKLFF

D: .
length: 10
J: TRBJ1-4
size: .
V: TRBV20-1
DNA: TGCAGTGCTAGAGGTGAAAAACTGTTTTTT
CDR3: CSARGEKLFF

D: .
length: 14
J: TRBJ2-7
size: .
V: TRBV5-6
DNA: TGTGCCAGCAGCTTATATGGGCCTCACTACGAGCAGTACTTC
CDR3: CASSLYGPHYEQYF

D: TRBD2
length: 13
J: TRBJ2-1
size: .
V: TRBV28
DNA: TGTGCCAGCAGCCACGGGACTACCCAACGGCAGTTCTTC
CDR3: CASSHGTTQRQFF

D: .
length: 13
J: TRBJ2-7
size: .
V: TRBV5-4
DNA: TGTGCCAGCAGCTTGCGGGGAGGTGACGAGCAGTACTTC
CDR3: CASSLRGGDEQYF

D: TRBD1
length: 16
J: TRBJ1-4
size: .
V: TRBV10-3
DNA: TGTGCCATCAGCGGGGGACAGATCGCAACTAATGAAAAACTGTTTTTT
CDR3: CAISGGQIATNEKLFF

D: .
length: 14
J: TRBJ2-3
size: .
V: TRBV6-6
DNA: TGTGCCAGCAGTCGACAGGTACCAGTGGATACGCAGTATTTT
CDR3: CASSRQVPVDTQYF

D: .
length: 17
J: TRBJ2-5
size: .
V: TRBV7-2
DNA: TGTGCCAGCAGCTTAGTCTGGAGTGGGGGGACCCAAGAGACCCAGTACTTC
CDR3: CASSLVWSGGTQETQYF

D: TRBD1
length: 17
J: TRBJ1-5
size: .
V: TRBV19
DNA: TGTGCCACCTCCCCCCCGGGACAGGGAATTAGGAATCAGCCCCAGCATTTT
CDR3: CATSPPGQGIRNQPQHF

D: .
length: 13
J: TRBJ2-5
size: .
V: TRBV5-8
DNA: TGTGCCAGCAGCCGTAAGGGGCGGGAGACCCAGTACTTC
CDR3: CASSRKGRETQYF

D: .
length: 14
J: TRBJ1-2
size: .
V: TRBV19
DNA: TGTGCCAGTAGTATCGGTTTGGCTAACTATGGCTACACCTTC
CDR3: CASSIGLANYGYTF

D: .
length: 15
J: TRBJ2-7
size: .
V: TRBV7-2
DNA: TGTGCCAGCAGCTTAGTGGGCCTATCAACCTACGAGCAGTACTTC
CDR3: CASSLVGLSTYEQYF

D: TRBD2
length: 17
J: TRBJ2-2
size: .
V: TRBV5-1
DNA: TGCGCCAGCAGCTTCCGGACTAGCGCGACGAACACCGGGGAGCTGTTTTTT
CDR3: CASSFRTSATNTGELFF

D: TRBD2
length: 19
J: TRBJ2-1
size: once
V: TRBV5-8
DNA: TGTGCCAGCAGCTTACCGGGACTAGTTCTTAAAAACTCCTACAATGAGCAGTTCTTC
CDR3: CASSLPGLVLKNSYNEQFF

D: TRBD1
length: 13
J: TRBJ1-5
size: .
V: TRBV2
DNA: TGTGCCAGCCGGGACAGGGTCGGACAGCCCCAGCATTTT
CDR3: CASRDRVGQPQHF

D: .
length: 12
J: TRBJ2-3
size: .
V: TRBV6-4
DNA: TGTGCCAGCAGGGACTCCACAGATACGCAGTATTTT
CDR3: CASRDSTDTQYF

D: .
length: 16
J: TRBJ2-2
size: .
V: TRBV5-4
DNA: TGTGCCAGCAGCTTGGAGGTGACTACCCGGACGGGGGAGCTGTTTTTT
CDR3: CASSLEVTTRTGELFF

D: .
length: 14
J: TRBJ2-2
size: .
V: TRBV27
DNA: TGTGCCAGCAGTCGAACAGGATTACCCGGGGAGCTGTTTTTT
CDR3: CASSRTGLPGELFF

D: .
length: 16
J: TRBJ2-1
size: .
V: TRBV19
DNA: TGTGCCAGTGGCCCCGGGTATTACGGGCGCCACAATGAGCAGTTCTTC
CDR3: CASGPGYYGRHNEQFF